The T cell receptor beta chain described here comes from a study of T cell responses to AZD1222 COVID-19 vaccine. Produced via immunoSEQ multiplex PCR; TCRdb's table is partial and in-frame only. This table has around 100,000 clones, about 86% appearing once. This CDR3 contains 15 residues. Looked up from germline, CDR1 is SGHAT and CDR2 is FQNNGV. V shed 1 base and J shed 6 bases, with 13 bases lying between them. This clone has just one count. The receptor's source is an adult in good health. The chain links TRBV11-2 to TRBJ2-1, with D perhaps TRBD1 (6 bases). Material: peripheral blood, obtained on day 0 of AZD1222 vaccination. CDR3 protein: CASSLAGGNPNEQFF. In nucleotides, the CDR3 is TGTGCCAGCAGCTTAGCTGGGGGCAACCCCAATGAGCAGTTCTTC.